The 21 T cell receptor beta chains presented below share a single source sample, sequenced in a study of cytomegalovirus exposure and HLA in healthy donors. Primers: 60 Vbeta forward and 13 Jbeta reverse. TCRdb keeps only in-frame clones here, not all; method: immunoSEQ multiplex PCR. Found here are some 46,000 clones; the top ten clones hold 8.1%. Source material: PBMCs. These receptors originate from a male donor in good health and CMV-seronegative.

On this clone: No conserved phenylalanine or tryptophan ends this CDR3, so it is likely a read error. Because the CDR3's place on the DNA is in doubt, the DNA is left out and the CDR3 is given as listed by TCRdb. The V and J genes are TRBV5-1 and TRBJ2-3; the D call of TRBD2 is as the table states it, not checked on the DNA. The CDR3 adds up to 10 amino acids, both ends counted. Germline CDR1 reads SGHRS; CDR2 reads YFSETQ. The CDR3 loop reads CARNRDSPVV.

The chain carries TRBV7-8 and TRBJ2-7, with 9 bases aligning to TRBD1. The CDR3 is 12 amino acids. After removal of 8 bases from V and 6 bases from J, the junction contained 5 bases not matched to a gene. The V gene's germline CDR1 is SGHVS and CDR2 FQNEAQ. CDR3 in amino acids: CASWDRASEQYF. CDR3 coding DNA: TGTGCCAGCTGGGACAGGGCGAGCGAGCAGTACTTC.

The chain carries TRBV6-4 and TRBJ2-1; 13 bases fit TRBD2. Germline CDR1 reads MRHNA; CDR2 reads SNTAGT. With 5 bases clipped from V and 4 bases from J, the junction kept 5 bases outside the gene matches. The CDR3 is 16 amino acids. CDR3: CASSFGTSGEYNEQFF. The CDR3 nucleotides read TGTGCCAGCAGTTTTGGGACTAGCGGGGAGTACAATGAGCAGTTCTTC.

The chain recombines TRBV19 with TRBJ1-5, with a possible D match to TRBD1 (5 bases). Looked up from germline, CDR1 is LNHDA and CDR2 is SQIVND (reference sequence). The CDR3 totals 13 residues. The ends were cut back, 7 bases at V and 6 bases at J, with 13 bases in the middle. CDR3 DNA: TGTGCCAGTAAGAGGGAGGGGCCTCAGCCCCAGCATTTT. Protein product: CASKREGPQPQHF.

The chain is built from TRBV7-4 and TRBJ2-7; weak D call: TRBD1 (5 bases). Trimming pared 9 bases from V and 5 bases from J, leaving 14 bases between. The CDR3 sequence is 12 residues long. Looked up from germline, CDR1 is SGHVT and CDR2 is SQSDAQ. In DNA form, the CDR3 reads TGTGCCAGGACGCCCCAGGGTCACGAGCAGTACTTC. Translating gives CARTPQGHEQYF.

This chain connects TRBV19 to TRBJ2-2, with 7 nucleotides matching TRBD2. This CDR3 comprises 14 residues. The junction had 2 bases not matched to a gene; V was cut back by 1 base and J by 6 bases. Germline-derived CDR1 and CDR2 are LNHDA and SQIVND (reference sequence). For the CDR3, the DNA is TGTGCCAGTAGTATAGGTACTAGCGCCGGGGAGCTGTTTTTT. Translation gives CASSIGTSAGELFF.

V gene TRBV20-1 combines with J gene TRBJ2-7; D is possibly TRBD2 (5 bases). V was shortened by 4 bases and J by 5 bases, with 9 bases between the two germline ends. Germline-derived CDR1 and CDR2 are DFQATT and SNEGSKA (reference sequence). This CDR3 region has 11 residues. CDR3 DNA: TGCAGTGCTACACTAGTTAACGAGCAGTACTTC. It yields the protein CSATLVNEQYF.

V and J are TRBV5-1 and TRBJ2-1, with 11 bases matching TRBD2. The ends lost 0 bases at V and 7 bases at J; junction bases unmatched: 9. The germline CDR1 and CDR2 sequences are SGHRS and YFSETQ. The CDR3 has 17 residues. CDR3 sequence: CASSLAVLAGEGNEQFF. The DNA for the CDR3 is TGCGCCAGCAGCTTGGCCGTACTAGCGGGAGAAGGTAATGAGCAGTTCTTC.

The V and J genes are TRBV2 and TRBJ2-1; TRBD1 agrees at 9 bases. CDR3 size: 15 residues. CDR1 and CDR2 from the germline V gene are SNHLY and FYNNEI. V lost 6 bases and J lost 3; bases outside the gene matches: 6. The CDR3 sequence is CASREGQGHYNEQFF. Written as DNA, the CDR3 is TGTGCCAGCAGGGAGGGACAGGGTCACTACAATGAGCAGTTCTTC.

The rearrangement uses TRBV27 and TRBJ2-7, with 7 positions matching TRBD1. V was clipped by 6 bases and J by 5 bases; unmatched bases: 10. Looked up from germline, CDR1 is MNHEY and CDR2 is SMNVEV (reference sequence). The CDR3 extends over 14 amino acids. DNA for the CDR3: TGTGCCAGCAGGGACGGACAGGCTTGGGACGAGCAGTACTTC. This encodes CASRDGQAWDEQYF.

The chain is built from TRBV4-1 and TRBJ1-5, with D perhaps TRBD1 (6 bases). There are 15 residues in the CDR3. Trimming cost V 1 base and J 7 bases, with 14 bases left between them. Germline-derived CDR1 and CDR2 are MGHRA and YSYEKL. Here the CDR3 reads CASSQAGTTRQPQHF. The DNA for the CDR3 is TGCGCCAGCAGCCAAGCCGGGACAACCCGGCAGCCCCAGCATTTT.

The chain links TRBV4-1 to TRBJ2-2, with a possible D match to TRBD2 (5 bases). The V end lost 1 base, the J end lost 2 bases, and 11 bases lay between the germline ends. From germline, CDR1 is MGHRA and CDR2 YSYEKL. This CDR3 region has 16 residues. The CDR3 DNA follows: TGCGCCAGCAGCCAAGGACCGCGGGTAAACACCGGGGAGCTGTTTTTT. Its translation is CASSQGPRVNTGELFF.

The chain employs TRBV7-8 and TRBJ2-1; 9 bases map to TRBD2. Germline lookup yields CDR1 SGHVS and CDR2 FQNEAQ. With V trimmed by 4 bases and J by 2 bases, 3 bases remained unmatched. This CDR3 is built from 15 residues. CDR3 residues: CASSSSGNTYNEQFF. The CDR3 nucleotides are TGTGCCAGCAGCTCTAGCGGGAACACCTACAATGAGCAGTTCTTC.

The chain joins TRBV6-5 to TRBJ2-7; 8 nucleotides agree with TRBD2. The junction had 6 bases not matched to a gene; V was cut back by 5 bases and J by 3 bases. The germline gives CDR1 MNHEY, CDR2 SVGAGI. This CDR3 comprises 14 residues. CDR3 in DNA: TGTGCCAGCAGTACCCAGAGCGGGAGCTACGAGCAGTACTTC. Amino acid sequence: CASSTQSGSYEQYF.

This sequence joins TRBV19 and TRBJ2-7; a weak D match, TRBD2 (11 bases). This CDR3 is built from 19 residues. Germline CDR1 LNHDA, CDR2 SQIVND (reference sequence). The V and J ends lost 4 bases and 3 bases respectively, with 28 bases between them. The CDR3 sequence: CASSTWTGGRLAGLYEQYF. The CDR3 DNA is TGTGCCAGTAGTACCTGGACAGGGGGAAGACTAGCGGGACTCTACGAGCAGTACTTC. Supplemented by reference TRBV19 and TRBJ2-7, the full variable domain reads DGGITQSPKYLFRKEGQNVTLSCEQNLNHDAMYWYRQDPGQGLRLIYYSQIVNDFQKGDIAEGYSVSREKKESFPLTVTSAQKNPTAFYLCASSTWTGGRLAGLYEQYFGPGTRLTVT.

The V and J genes are TRBV13 and TRBJ2-5, with 13 bases matching TRBD2. Gene TRBJ2-7 matches the end of the DNA better, so the J call may be wrong. The CDR3 has 15 residues. Germline V gene data show CDR1 as PRHDT and CDR2 as FYEKMQ (reference sequence). The CDR3: CASAYGTSGTYEQYF. Here the CDR3 DNA reads TGTGCCAGCGCCTATGGGACTAGCGGGACCTACGAGCAGTACTTC.

The genes are TRBV6-1 and TRBJ2-1; 8 bases line up with TRBD2. Germline values: CDR1 MNHNS, CDR2 SASEGT. This CDR3 spans 15 amino acids. After removal of 4 bases from V and 6 bases from J, the junction contained 8 bases not matched to a gene. The CDR3 coding sequence is TGTGCCAGCAGTGTGTCGGGAGGGTCCGGCAATGAGCAGTTCTTC. Translating gives CASSVSGGSGNEQFF.

This CDR3 is CASRRAGAREQYF. The CDR3 bases are TGTGCCAGCAGGCGGGCAGGGGCACGGGAGCAGTACTTC. The rearrangement joins TRBV5-4 to TRBJ2-7, with a possible D match to TRBD1 (6 bases). Trimming removed 5 bases from V and 7 bases from J, with 16 bases in between. Looked up from germline, CDR1 is SGHNT and CDR2 is YYREEE (reference sequence). The CDR3 sequence is 13 residues long.

The rearrangement links TRBV2 to TRBJ2-7, with a possible D match to TRBD1 (6 bases). V was pared by 8 bases and J by 4 bases, with 15 bases between. The CDR3 sequence is 13 residues long. CDR1 and CDR2 from the germline V gene are SNHLY and FYNNEI. CDR3 sequence (DNA): TGTGCCAGCCTCCGGGACAAAGCATACGAGCAGTACTTC. Its protein is CASLRDKAYEQYF.

The chain links TRBV9 to TRBJ2-3, with D possibly being TRBD2 (5 bases). This CDR3 region has 15 residues. Germline-derived CDR1 and CDR2 are SGDLS and YYNGEE. Trimming shortened V by 0 bases and J by 0 bases, and 8 bases separated the two germline ends. The CDR3 DNA follows: TGTGCCAGCAGCGTAGGTGGCGGGAGCACAGATACGCAGTATTTT. It codes for CASSVGGGSTDTQYF. Full variable domain (rest looked up from reference TRBV9 and TRBJ2-3): DSGVTQTPKHLITATGQRVTLRCSPRSGDLSVYWYQQSLDQGLQFLIQYYNGEERAKGNILERFSAQQFPDLHSELNLSSLELGDSALYFCASSVGGGSTDTQYFGPGTRLTVL.

The chain couples TRBV11-2 to TRBJ1-1; D not resolved. Germline values: CDR1 SGHAT, CDR2 FQNNGV. The CDR3 covers 14 residues. Trimming cost V 0 bases and J 1 base, with 6 bases left between them. The CDR3: CASSLERGNTEAFF. The CDR3 DNA sequence: TGTGCCAGCAGCTTAGAACGCGGGAACACTGAAGCTTTCTTT.